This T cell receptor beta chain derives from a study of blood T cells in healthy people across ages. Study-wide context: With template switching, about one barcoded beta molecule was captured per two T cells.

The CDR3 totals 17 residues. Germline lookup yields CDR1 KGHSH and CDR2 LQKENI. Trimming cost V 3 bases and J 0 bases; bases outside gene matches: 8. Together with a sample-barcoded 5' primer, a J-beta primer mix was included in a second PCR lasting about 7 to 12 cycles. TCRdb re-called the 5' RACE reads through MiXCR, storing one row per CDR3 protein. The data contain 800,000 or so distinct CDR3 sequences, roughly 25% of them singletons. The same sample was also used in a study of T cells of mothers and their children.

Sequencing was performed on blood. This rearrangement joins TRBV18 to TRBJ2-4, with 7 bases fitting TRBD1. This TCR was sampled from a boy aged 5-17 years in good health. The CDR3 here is CASSPRLTGLAKNIQYF. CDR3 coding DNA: TGTGCCAGCTCACCCAGATTGACAGGGCTAGCCAAAAACATTCAGTACTTC.